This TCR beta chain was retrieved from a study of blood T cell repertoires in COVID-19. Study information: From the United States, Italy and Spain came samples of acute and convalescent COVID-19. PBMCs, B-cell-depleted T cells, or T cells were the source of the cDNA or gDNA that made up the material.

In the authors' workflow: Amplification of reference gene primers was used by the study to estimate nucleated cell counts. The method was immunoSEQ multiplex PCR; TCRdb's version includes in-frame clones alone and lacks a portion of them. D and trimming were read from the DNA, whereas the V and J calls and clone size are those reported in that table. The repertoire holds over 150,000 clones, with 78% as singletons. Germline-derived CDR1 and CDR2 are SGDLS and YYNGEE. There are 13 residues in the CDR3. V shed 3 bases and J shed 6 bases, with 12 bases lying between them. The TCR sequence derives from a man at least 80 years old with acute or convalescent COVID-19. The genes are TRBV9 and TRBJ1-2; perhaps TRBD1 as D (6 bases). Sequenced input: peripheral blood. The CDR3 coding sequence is TGTGCCAGCAGCGAGGGGACATCTGATGGCTACACCTTC. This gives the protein CASSEGTSDGYTF. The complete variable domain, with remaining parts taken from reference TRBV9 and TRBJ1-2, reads DSGVTQTPKHLITATGQRVTLRCSPRSGDLSVYWYQQSLDQGLQFLIQYYNGEERAKGNILERFSAQQFPDLHSELNLSSLELGDSALYFCASSEGTSDGYTFGSGTRLTVV.